A selection of T cell receptor beta chains follows, all from one sample in a study of cytomegalovirus exposure and HLA in healthy donors. Some clones are missing from TCRdb's copy, which holds only in-frame ones; the method was immunoSEQ multiplex PCR. The table shows more than 70,000 clones, with approximately 80% occurring only once. The sample was PBMCs. These receptors came from a man aged 35-49 years in good health and CMV-seronegative. The CDR3 runs from the conserved cysteine through the conserved F or W. Each record gives: J gene, D gene, clone size, V gene, CDR3 DNA, CDR3 protein. The D gene is left open where the match is weak. A clone size is listed for some rows: how often the clone was seen (once, few, many), or a class if it is expanded.

>TRBJ1-3|.|few|TRBV30
TGTGCCTGGGCCCTGTGGGGGGTTGGAAACACCATATATTTT
CAWALWGVGNTIYF
>TRBJ2-1|TRBD1|.|TRBV7-3
TGTGCCAGCAGCACCTCCGGGACAGCTTACAATGAGCAGTTCTTC
CASSTSGTAYNEQFF
>TRBJ2-7|TRBD1|once|TRBV7-8
TGTGCCAGCAGCGCCGATAAGGGACAGTACGAGCAGTACTTC
CASSADKGQYEQYF
>TRBJ2-7|.|.|TRBV2
TGTGCCACCAAGGGACTGGCAACCTACGAGCAGTACTTC
CATKGLATYEQYF
>TRBJ2-3|.|.|TRBV4-2
TGTGCCAGCAGCCACGGAGGGGAAGATACGCAGTATTTT
CASSHGGEDTQYF
>TRBJ1-4|TRBD1|few|TRBV2
TGTGCCAGCAGTGGGGACAGATCTAATGAAAAACTGTTTTTT
CASSGDRSNEKLFF
>TRBJ2-7|TRBD1|.|TRBV15
TGTGCCACCAGCAAGGACAGGGAATACGAGCAGTACTTC
CATSKDREYEQYF
>TRBJ1-3|.|.|TRBV9
TGTGCCAGCAGCGTAGGAGGCAGCACAAGCTCTGGAAACACCATATATTTT
CASSVGGSTSSGNTIYF
>TRBJ2-7|TRBD1|.|TRBV25-1
TGTGCCAGCAGTGAAGGACAGGCGGCTCCTCCCTACGAGCAGTACTTC
CASSEGQAAPPYEQYF
>TRBJ2-1|.|.|TRBV6-4
TGTGCCAGCAGCATGGACTATTTTCGAGACAATGAGCAGTTCTTC
CASSMDYFRDNEQFF
>TRBJ1-1|.|.|TRBV7-3
TGTGCCAGCAGCTTATCCAGCGACACTGAAGCTTTCTTT
CASSLSSDTEAFF
>TRBJ2-3|TRBD2|.|TRBV10-3
TGTGCCATCAGTGAGTCCGCGGGGGGGGCAGATACGCAGTATTTT
CAISESAGGADTQYF
>TRBJ2-5|TRBD2|.|TRBV7-6
TGTGCCAGCAGCTTAGATTGGGCGGGGGGCCGGGGAGAGACCCAGTACTTC
CASSLDWAGGRGETQYF
>TRBJ1-2|TRBD1|once|TRBV25-1
TGTGCCAGCAGTCCACTTATAGGGGGCGAGACGTGCGGCTACACCTTC
CASSPLIGGETCGYTF
>TRBJ2-2|.|.|TRBV27
TGTGCCAGCAGTGATAGACAGGCCTCTGGGGAGCTGTTTTTT
CASSDRQASGELFF